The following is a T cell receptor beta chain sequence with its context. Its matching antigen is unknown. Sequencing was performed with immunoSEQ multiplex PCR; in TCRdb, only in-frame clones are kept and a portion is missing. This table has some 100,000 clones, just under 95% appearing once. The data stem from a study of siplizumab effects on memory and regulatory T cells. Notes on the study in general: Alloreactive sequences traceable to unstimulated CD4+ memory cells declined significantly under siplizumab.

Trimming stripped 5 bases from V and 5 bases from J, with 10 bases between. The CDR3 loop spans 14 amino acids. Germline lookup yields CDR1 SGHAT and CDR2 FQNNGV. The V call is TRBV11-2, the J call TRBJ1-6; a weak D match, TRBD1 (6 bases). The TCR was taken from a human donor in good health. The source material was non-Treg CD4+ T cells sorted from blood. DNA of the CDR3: TGTGCCAGCAGCATCTACAGGGATAATTCACCCCTCCACTTT. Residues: CASSIYRDNSPLHF.